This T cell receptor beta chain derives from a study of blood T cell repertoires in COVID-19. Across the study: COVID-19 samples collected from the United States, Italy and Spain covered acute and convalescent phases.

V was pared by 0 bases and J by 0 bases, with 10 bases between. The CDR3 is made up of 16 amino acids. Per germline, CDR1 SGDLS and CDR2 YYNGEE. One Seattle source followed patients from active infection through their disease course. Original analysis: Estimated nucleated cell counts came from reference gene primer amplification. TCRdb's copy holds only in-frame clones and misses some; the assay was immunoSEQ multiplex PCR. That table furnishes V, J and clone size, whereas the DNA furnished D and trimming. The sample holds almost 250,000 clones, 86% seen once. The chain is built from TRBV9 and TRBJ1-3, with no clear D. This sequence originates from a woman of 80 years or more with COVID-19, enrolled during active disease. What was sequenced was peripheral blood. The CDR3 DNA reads TGTGCCAGCAGCGTAGAATCACTTACCTCTGGAAACACCATATATTTT. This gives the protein CASSVESLTSGNTIYF.